These 11 T cell receptor beta chains were all obtained from the same sample, sequenced in a study of graft-versus-host responses after intestinal transplantation. TCRdb keeps only in-frame clones here, not all; method: immunoSEQ multiplex PCR. The profile covers more than 100,000 clones, with around 93% appearing a single time and more than 0.09% taken by the ten largest. For these TCRs, the target antigens are not known. The sequencing used unstimulated CD4+ T cells sorted from spleen or lymph node cells, collected before intestinal transplant. All receptors come from a human donor who received an intestinal transplant.

The chain couples TRBV5-1 to TRBJ2-5, with TRBD2 matching 12 bases. The germline gives CDR1 SGHRS, CDR2 YFSETQ. The CDR3 totals 15 residues. V shed 3 bases, J shed 5 bases, and the junction held 5 bases outside the gene matches. CDR3 DNA: TGCGCCAGCAGCTCGGGACTAGCGGGTTCGGAGACCCAGTACTTC. It specifies CASSSGLAGSETQYF.

The V call is TRBV7-2, the J call TRBJ2-2; possible D gene TRBD2, 6 bases. Trimming removed 2 bases at V and 7 bases at J, with 11 bases between. The CDR3 loop spans 14 amino acids. Germline CDR1 SGHTA, CDR2 FQGNSA. This chain's CDR3 is CASSLTGANGELFF. The CDR3 region has the DNA TGTGCCAGCAGCTTAACGGGAGCAAACGGGGAGCTGTTTTTT.

This chain connects TRBV5-1 to TRBJ2-7; 7 nucleotides align to TRBD2. Germline V lookup: CDR1 SGHRS, CDR2 YFSETQ. This CDR3 spans 13 amino acids. With V trimmed by 4 bases and J by 4 bases, 5 bases remained unmatched. Here the CDR3 reads CASSDRDYYEQYF. The DNA of the CDR3 is TGCGCCAGCAGCGACCGGGACTATTACGAGCAGTACTTC.

The chain carries TRBV2 and TRBJ2-2; D gene unclear. Between the trimmed V and J ends, which lost 6 bases and 3 bases, there was a span of 11 bases. This CDR3 comprises 14 residues. Per germline, CDR1 SNHLY and CDR2 FYNNEI. CDR3 region: CASRRYIDTGELFF. The DNA of the CDR3 is TGTGCCAGCAGGCGATACATAGACACCGGGGAGCTGTTTTTT. Full variable domain (remainder filled in from reference TRBV2 and TRBJ2-2): EPEVTQTPSHQVTQMGQEVILRCVPISNHLYFYWYRQILGQKVEFLVSFYNNEISEKSEIFDDQFSVERPDGSNFTLKIRSTKLEDSAMYFCASRRYIDTGELFFGEGSRLTVL.

The gene calls are TRBV14 and TRBJ1-3; D is perhaps TRBD1 (5 bases). CDR3 length equals 14 residues. Germline V gene sequence: CDR1 SGHDN, CDR2 FVKESK. Trimming left V 1 base short and J 7 bases short, with 11 bases between. CDR3 in amino acids: CASSQVRTRNTIYF. DNA of the CDR3: TGTGCCAGCAGCCAAGTCAGGACAAGGAACACCATATATTTT. The complete variable domain, with remaining parts taken from reference TRBV14 and TRBJ1-3, reads EAGVTQFPSHSVIEKGQTVTLRCDPISGHDNLYWYRRVMGKEIKFLLHFVKESKQDESGMPNNRFLAERTGGTYSTLKVQPAELEDSGVYFCASSQVRTRNTIYFGEGSWLTVV.

The chain links TRBV5-4 to TRBJ2-7; TRBD2 matches 12 bases. Unmatched junction bases numbered 9, after V lost 3 bases and J lost 5 bases. Germline CDR1 reads SGHNT; CDR2 reads YYREEE (reference sequence). CDR3 size: 16 residues. DNA of the CDR3: TGTGCCAGCAGCTGGAATGGACTAGCGGGGAACGACGAGCAGTACTTC. Translated: CASSWNGLAGNDEQYF.

This CDR3 reads CASRRTGGQETQYF. For the CDR3, the DNA is TGCGCCAGCAGACGGACAGGGGGGCAAGAGACCCAGTACTTC. The J gene is TRBJ2-5, the V gene TRBV5-1, with 10 positions matching TRBD1. Losses at the gene ends were 5 bases for V and 2 bases for J; bases not matched to a gene: 3. Germline V gives CDR1 SGHRS, CDR2 YFSETQ. The CDR3 consists of 14 residues.

The genes are TRBV21-1 and TRBJ2-7; whether TRBD2, the table's D call, matches the DNA was not checked. TRBV21-1 is noted as a pseudogene. The CDR3 is made up of 15 amino acids. The CDR3 sequence: CASSRGLAGALEQYF. The CDR3 DNA sequence: TGTGCTAGCAGCCGTGGACTAGCGGGAGCCTTGGAGCAGTACTTC.

V gene TRBV12-2 combines with J gene TRBJ1-2; TRBD1, the table's D call, lacks a check against the DNA. TRBV12-2 is shown as a pseudogene. The CDR3 has 13 residues. The CDR3 is CASRLTANYGYTF. In DNA, the CDR3 is TGTGCAAGTCGCTTAACAGCTAACTATGGCTACACCTTC.

In its sample, this clone was seen once. The V call is TRBV2, the J call TRBJ2-7; TRBD1 matches 7 bases. Unmatched junction bases numbered 5, after V lost 6 bases and J lost 3 bases. Germline assignment: CDR1 SNHLY and CDR2 FYNNEI. CDR3 length: 13 residues. The chain's CDR3 is CASSRDSLYEQYF. DNA of the CDR3: TGTGCCAGCAGCCGGGACAGTCTCTACGAGCAGTACTTC.

This clone appeared a single time. The V and J genes are TRBV10-1 and TRBJ1-1; D gene ambiguous. Per germline, CDR1 WNHNN and CDR2 SYGVQD (reference sequence). There are 13 residues in the CDR3. The ends were cut back, 2 bases at V and 8 bases at J, with 12 bases in the middle. In DNA, the CDR3 is TGCGCCAGCAGTGAGCCCTGGTCCGGCGAAGCTTTCTTT. Translation: CASSEPWSGEAFF.